This T cell receptor (beta chain) was captured in a study of cytomegalovirus exposure and HLA in healthy donors. 13 Jbeta primers and 60 Vbeta primers were used for the PCR. TCRdb's table, derived via immunoSEQ multiplex PCR, lists solely in-frame clones and lacks some. Here the sample table reports around 100,000 clones. Study results and caveats: The productive fraction for most TCR beta V segments was about 90% or about 30% in an earlier analysis.

CDR3 length equals 14 residues. From germline, CDR1 is MNHEY and CDR2 SVGAGI. With respect to this clone: The antigen is undetermined.

The chain carries TRBV6-5 and TRBJ2-5, with a weak D call TRBD1 (7 bases). The end of the DNA aligns better with TRBJ2-7, so the J call may be wrong. The sequence was collected from a man aged 40-50 years in good health and CMV-seronegative. Material: PBMCs. The CDR3 nucleotides read TGTGCCAGCAGACCGACAGGGACTTCCTACGAGCAGTACTTC. This encodes CASRPTGTSYEQYF.